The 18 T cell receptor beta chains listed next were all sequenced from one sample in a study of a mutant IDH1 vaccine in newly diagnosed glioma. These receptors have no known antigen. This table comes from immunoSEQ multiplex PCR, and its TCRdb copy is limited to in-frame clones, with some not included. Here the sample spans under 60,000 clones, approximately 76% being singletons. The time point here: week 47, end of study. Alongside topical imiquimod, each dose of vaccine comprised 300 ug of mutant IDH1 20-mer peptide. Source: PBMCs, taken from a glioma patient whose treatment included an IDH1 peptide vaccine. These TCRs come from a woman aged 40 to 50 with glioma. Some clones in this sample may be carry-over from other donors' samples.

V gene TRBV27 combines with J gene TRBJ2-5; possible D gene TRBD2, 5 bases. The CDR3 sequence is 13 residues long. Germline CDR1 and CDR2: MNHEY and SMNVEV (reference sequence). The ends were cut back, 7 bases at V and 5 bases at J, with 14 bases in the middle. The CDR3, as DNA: TGTGCCAGCAAAGCGGACCGTGGGGAGACCCAGTACTTC. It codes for CASKADRGETQYF.

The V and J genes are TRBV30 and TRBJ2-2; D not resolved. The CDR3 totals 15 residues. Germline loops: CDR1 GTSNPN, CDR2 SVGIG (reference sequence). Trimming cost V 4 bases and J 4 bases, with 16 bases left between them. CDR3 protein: CAWTPLGRTTGELFF. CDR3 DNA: TGTGCCTGGACCCCCCTGGGCCGAACCACCGGGGAGCTGTTTTTT.

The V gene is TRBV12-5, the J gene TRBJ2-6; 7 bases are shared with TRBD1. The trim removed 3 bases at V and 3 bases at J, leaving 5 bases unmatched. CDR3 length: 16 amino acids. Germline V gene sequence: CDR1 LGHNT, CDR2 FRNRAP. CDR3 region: CASGFPTGHGANVLTF. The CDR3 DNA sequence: TGTGCTAGTGGTTTCCCGACAGGGCATGGGGCCAACGTCCTGACTTTC.

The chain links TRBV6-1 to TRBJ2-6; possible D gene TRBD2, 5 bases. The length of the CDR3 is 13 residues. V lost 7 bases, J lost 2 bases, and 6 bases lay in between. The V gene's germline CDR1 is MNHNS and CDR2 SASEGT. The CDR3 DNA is TGTGCCAGCATGAGGGCTGGGGCCAACGTCCTGACTTTC. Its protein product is CASMRAGANVLTF.

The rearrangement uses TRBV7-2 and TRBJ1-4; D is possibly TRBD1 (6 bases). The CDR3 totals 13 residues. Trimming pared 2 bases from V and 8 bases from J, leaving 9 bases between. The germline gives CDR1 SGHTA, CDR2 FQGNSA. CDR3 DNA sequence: TGTGCCAGCAGCTTATATGGGGGCGAAAAACTGTTTTTT. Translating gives CASSLYGGEKLFF.

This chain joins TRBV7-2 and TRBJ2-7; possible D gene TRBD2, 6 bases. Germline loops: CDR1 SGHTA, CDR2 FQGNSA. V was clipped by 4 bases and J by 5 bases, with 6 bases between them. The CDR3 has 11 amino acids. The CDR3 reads CASSWGDEQYF. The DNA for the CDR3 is TGTGCCAGCAGCTGGGGGGACGAGCAGTACTTC. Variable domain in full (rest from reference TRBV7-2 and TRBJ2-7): GAGVSQSPSNKVTEKGKDVELRCDPISGHTALYWYRQSLGQGLEFLIYFQGNSAPDKSGLPSDRFSAERTGGSVSTLTIQRTQQEDSAVYLCASSWGDEQYFGPGTRLTVT.

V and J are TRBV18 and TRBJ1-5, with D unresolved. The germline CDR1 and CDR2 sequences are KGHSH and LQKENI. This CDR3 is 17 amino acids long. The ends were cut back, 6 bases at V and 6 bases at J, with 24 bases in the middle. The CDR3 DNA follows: TGTGCCAGCTCCCGGATCACGGGGAGACCGGCAGTTCAGCCCCAGCATTTT. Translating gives CASSRITGRPAVQPQHF.

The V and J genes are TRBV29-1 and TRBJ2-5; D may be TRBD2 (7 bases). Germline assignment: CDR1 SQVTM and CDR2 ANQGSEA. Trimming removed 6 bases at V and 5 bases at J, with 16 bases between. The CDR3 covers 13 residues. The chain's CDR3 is CSVTWGGGETQYF. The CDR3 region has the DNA TGCAGCGTCACATGGGGCGGGGGCGAGACCCAGTACTTC. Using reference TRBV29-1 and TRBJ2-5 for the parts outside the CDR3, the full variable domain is SAVISQKPSRDICQRGTSLTIQCQVDSQVTMMFWYRQQPGQSLTLIATANQGSEATYESGFVIDKFPISRPNLTFSTLTVSNMSPEDSSIYLCSVTWGGGETQYFGPGTRLLVL.

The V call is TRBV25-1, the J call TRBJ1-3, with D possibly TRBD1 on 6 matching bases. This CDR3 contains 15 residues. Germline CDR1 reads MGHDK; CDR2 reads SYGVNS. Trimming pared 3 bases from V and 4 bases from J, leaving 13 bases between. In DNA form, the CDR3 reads TGTGCCAGCAGTGACTCCAACAGGGTGGGAAACACCATATATTTT. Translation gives CASSDSNRVGNTIYF. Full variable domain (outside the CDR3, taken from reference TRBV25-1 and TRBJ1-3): EADIYQTPRYLVIGTGKKITLECSQTMGHDKMYWYQQDPGMELHLIHYSYGVNSTEKGDLSSESTVSRIRTEHFPLTLESARPSHTSQYLCASSDSNRVGNTIYFGEGSWLTVV.

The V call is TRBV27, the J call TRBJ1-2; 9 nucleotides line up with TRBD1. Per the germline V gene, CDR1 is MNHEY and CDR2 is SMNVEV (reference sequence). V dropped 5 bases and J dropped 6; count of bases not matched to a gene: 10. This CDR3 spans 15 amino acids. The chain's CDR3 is CASSASRTGVDGYTF. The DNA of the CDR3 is TGTGCCAGCAGTGCCTCGAGGACAGGGGTGGATGGCTACACCTTC.

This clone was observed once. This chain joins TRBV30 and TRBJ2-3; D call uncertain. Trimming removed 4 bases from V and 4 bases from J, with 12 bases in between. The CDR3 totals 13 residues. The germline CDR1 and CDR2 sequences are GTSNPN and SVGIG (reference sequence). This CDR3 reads CAWTSRRADTQYF. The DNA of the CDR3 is TGTGCCTGGACCTCCCGACGGGCAGATACGCAGTATTTT.

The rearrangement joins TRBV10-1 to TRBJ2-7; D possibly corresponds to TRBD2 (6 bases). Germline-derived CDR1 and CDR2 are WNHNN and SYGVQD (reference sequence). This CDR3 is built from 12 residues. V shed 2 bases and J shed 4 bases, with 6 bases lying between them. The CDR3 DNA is TGCGCCAGCAGTGAGGCGGGGTACGAGCAGTACTTC. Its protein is CASSEAGYEQYF.

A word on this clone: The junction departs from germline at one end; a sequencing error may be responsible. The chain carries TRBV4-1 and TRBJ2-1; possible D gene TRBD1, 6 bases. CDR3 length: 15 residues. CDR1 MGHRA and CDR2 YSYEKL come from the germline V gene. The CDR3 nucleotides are TGCGCCAGCAGCAAAGAGGGGGTTATCGACGATGAGCAGTTCTTC. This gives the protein CASSKEGVIDDEQFF.

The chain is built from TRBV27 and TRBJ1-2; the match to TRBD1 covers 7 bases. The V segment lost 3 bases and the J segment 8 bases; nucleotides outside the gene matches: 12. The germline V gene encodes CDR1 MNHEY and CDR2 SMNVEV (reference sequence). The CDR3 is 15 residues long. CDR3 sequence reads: CASSFDRDYPQGYTF. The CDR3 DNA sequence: TGTGCCAGCAGTTTTGACAGGGACTATCCCCAGGGCTACACCTTC.

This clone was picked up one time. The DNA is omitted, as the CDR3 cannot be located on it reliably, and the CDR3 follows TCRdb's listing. CDR3 sequence: CASILGLAGGSPSYNEQFF. The J gene is TRBJ2-1, the V gene TRBV2; no check of the table's D call, TRBD2, against the DNA was made. The CDR3 has 19 residues if both end residues are counted. Germline lookup yields CDR1 SNHLY and CDR2 FYNNEI.

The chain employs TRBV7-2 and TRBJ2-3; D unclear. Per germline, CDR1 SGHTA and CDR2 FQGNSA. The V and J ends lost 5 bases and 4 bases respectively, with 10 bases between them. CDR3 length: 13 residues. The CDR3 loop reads CASSRRAADTQYF. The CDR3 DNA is TGTGCCAGCAGCCGCCGGGCTGCAGATACGCAGTATTTT.

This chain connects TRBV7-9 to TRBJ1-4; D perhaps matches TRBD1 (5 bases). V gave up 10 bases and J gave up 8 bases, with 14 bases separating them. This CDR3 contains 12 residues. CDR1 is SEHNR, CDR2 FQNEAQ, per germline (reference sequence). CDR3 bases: TGTGCCACCCCATCCGAGGGGGAAAAACTGTTTTTT. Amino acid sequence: CATPSEGEKLFF.

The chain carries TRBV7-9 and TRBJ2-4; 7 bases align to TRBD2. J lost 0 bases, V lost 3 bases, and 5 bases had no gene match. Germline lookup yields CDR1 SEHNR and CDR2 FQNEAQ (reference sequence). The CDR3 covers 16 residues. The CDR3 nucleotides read TGTGCCAGCAGCTTTGCTAGCGGCTTAGCCAAAAACATTCAGTACTTC. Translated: CASSFASGLAKNIQYF.